This is a list of T cell receptor beta chains from one sample in a study of blood T cell repertoires in COVID-19. Generated by immunoSEQ multiplex PCR, the TCRdb table keeps only in-frame clones and is missing some. The sample lists roughly 230,000 clones, roughly 84% occurring once. The sample was PBMCs or T cells enriched from blood (not recorded which). Every receptor here comes from a man aged 50 to 59 who had recovered from COVID-19. Both conserved end residues are part of each CDR3. A D gene is named only where the DNA matches it firmly. Rows may omit the clone size; those that give it use once, few, many or a size class.

V,J,size,D,DNA,CDR3
TRBV28,TRBJ2-5,once,NA,TGTGCCAGCAGTTTTACACAGGGCCCCCAGTACTTC,CASSFTQGPQYF
TRBV28,TRBJ2-1,NA,TRBD2,TGTGCCAGCAGTTCGACCTCAATAGCGGGGAAGGTCTACAATGAGCAGTTCTTC,CASSSTSIAGKVYNEQFF
TRBV7-7,TRBJ1-5,NA,NA,TGTGCTAGCAGCTTAGCACAGGGTCGGGTCAGCAATCAGCCCCAGCATTTT,CASSLAQGRVSNQPQHF
TRBV5-1,TRBJ2-4,NA,TRBD2,TGCGCCAGCAGCCCTTGGACTAGCGGGAGGCCTCACATTCAGTACTTC,CASSPWTSGRPHIQYF
TRBV27,TRBJ1-2,NA,NA,TGTGCCAGCAGTTTATCAGGGAGAGGTGGCTACACCTTC,CASSLSGRGGYTF
TRBV27,TRBJ1-2,once,NA,TGTGCCAGCAGTACCTCGACAGGAGAGTATGGCTACACCTTC,CASSTSTGEYGYTF
TRBV5-1,TRBJ2-2,NA,TRBD2,TGCGCCAGCAGCAAAAGGACTAGCGAGGCCGGGGAGCTGTTTTTT,CASSKRTSEAGELFF
TRBV10-1,TRBJ2-2,NA,NA,TGCGCCAGCAGGGAGGGGGCTCCGGGACTAACGAACACCGGGGAGCTGTTTTTT,CASREGAPGLTNTGELFF
TRBV5-5,TRBJ2-3,NA,NA,TGTGCCAGCAGCTTGGAGCTAGGGAGGGATACGCAGTATTTT,CASSLELGRDTQYF
TRBV18,TRBJ1-1,NA,TRBD1,TGTGCCAGCTCACCTATGACAGGGGACACTGAAGCTTTCTTT,CASSPMTGDTEAFF
TRBV5-4,TRBJ2-3,NA,TRBD2,TGTGCCAGCAGCTTGAAGTGGCTAGCGGGGGGCCAAAGCACAGATACGCAGTATTTT,CASSLKWLAGGQSTDTQYF
TRBV5-6,TRBJ2-4,NA,TRBD2,TGTGCCAGCAGCCGCGGGGGCAAAAACATTCAGTACTTC,CASSRGGKNIQYF
TRBV7-9,TRBJ1-2,NA,TRBD1,TGTGCCAGCAGCAAGGGACAGGGGGCAGGCTATGGCTACACCTTC,CASSKGQGAGYGYTF
TRBV4-2,TRBJ2-1,NA,TRBD2,TGTGCCAGCAGCCTCGGGACTAGCCGAAACTCCTACAATGAGCAGTTCTTC,CASSLGTSRNSYNEQFF
TRBV5-1,TRBJ2-3,NA,NA,TGCGCCAGCTCGGAAGCGGGCGTCAGAGATACGCAGTATTTT,CASSEAGVRDTQYF
TRBV6-2/TRBV6-3,TRBJ2-5,NA,NA,TGTGCCAGCAGTTACGGAGTGGAGACCCAGTACTTC,CASSYGVETQYF
TRBV6-2/TRBV6-3,TRBJ2-3,NA,NA,TGTGCCAGCAGTCACCGTAGTGAACCAATAGATACGCAGTATTTT,CASSHRSEPIDTQYF
TRBV28,TRBJ1-2,NA,NA,TGTGCCAGCAGTCGCGGGGACTATGGCTACACCTTC,CASSRGDYGYTF
TRBV9,TRBJ2-7,once,TRBD2,TGTGCCAGCAGCGTCACTAGCGGGGGCATAGGCCCCTACGAGCAGTACTTC,CASSVTSGGIGPYEQYF
TRBV3-1/TRBV3-2,TRBJ2-3,NA,TRBD2,TGTGCCAGCAGCCACCGGGGGGGCTCAGGAGATACGCAGTATTTT,CASSHRGGSGDTQYF
TRBV12-2,TRBJ2-7,NA,NA,TGTGCAAGTCGCCCCGGCTTTCGACGGGCCTACGAGCAGTACTTC,CASRPGFRRAYEQYF
TRBV7-3,TRBJ2-2,NA,TRBD2,TGTGCCAGCAGCTCCCCACTAGCGGGAGTAGATACCGGGGAGCTGTTTTTT,CASSSPLAGVDTGELFF
TRBV18,TRBJ2-1,NA,NA,TGTGCCAGCTCACTAAACCGGGACTCCAATGAGCAGTTCTTC,CASSLNRDSNEQFF
TRBV24-1,TRBJ2-1,few,TRBD1,TGTGCCACCAGTGATTTTGGGACAGGGGCGGACGATGAGCAGTTCTTC,CATSDFGTGADDEQFF
TRBV7-3,TRBJ2-3,NA,TRBD2,TGTGCCAGCAGCCTGGGGCTAGCGGGAGTAGATACGCAGTATTTT,CASSLGLAGVDTQYF
TRBV7-9,TRBJ1-2,NA,TRBD1,TGTGCCAGCAGCTCAGACAGGGTGCGGGGCTACACCTTC,CASSSDRVRGYTF
TRBV4-1,TRBJ1-3,NA,TRBD1,TGCGCCAGCAGCCCAGCAGCCGCAGGGACAGGGAGCGGAAACACCATATATTTT,CASSPAAAGTGSGNTIYF
TRBV11-2,TRBJ2-1,NA,NA,TGTGCCAGCAGCGCTTCAAGAGGGGGTGGGCAGTTCTTC,CASSASRGGGQFF
TRBV5-1,TRBJ1-2,NA,NA,TGCGCCAGCAGCTGGGGCTCGGGTGGCTACACCTTC,CASSWGSGGYTF
TRBV11-3,TRBJ1-2,NA,TRBD1,TGTGCCAGCAGCCCGGGACAGCACTATGGCTACACCTTC,CASSPGQHYGYTF
TRBV7-6,TRBJ2-7,NA,NA,TGTGCCAGCAGCTCGAGTTGGCGGGACGCCTACGAGCAGTACTTC,CASSSSWRDAYEQYF
TRBV15,TRBJ2-7,NA,TRBD2,TGTGCCACCAGCAGAGAGGGTCGGTTCCGCGGGGGGCCCTACGAGCAGTACTTC,CATSREGRFRGGPYEQYF
TRBV5-1,TRBJ1-1,NA,NA,TGCGCCAGCAGCTTGGACGGCGGGAACACTGAAGCTTTCTTT,CASSLDGGNTEAFF
TRBV10-2,TRBJ2-2,NA,TRBD2,TGCGCCAGCAGTGAGAGAGGATTAGCGGGAGCCGGGGAGCTGTTTTTT,CASSERGLAGAGELFF
TRBV29-1,TRBJ2-7,NA,TRBD1,TGCAGCGTTGCCGCCGGGCAGGGGGCCCGCGAGCAGTACTTC,CSVAAGQGAREQYF
TRBV3-1/TRBV3-2,TRBJ1-2,NA,TRBD1,TGTGCCAGCAGCCAGGGACAGGGGACACCCTATGGCTACACCTTC,CASSQGQGTPYGYTF
TRBV29-1,TRBJ2-3,once,NA,TGCAGCGTTGAACGCGGCGGGGTCAACACAGATACGCAGTATTTT,CSVERGGVNTDTQYF
TRBV29-1,TRBJ2-5,NA,TRBD2,TGCAGCGTTGAATTTTACAGCGGGAGGGAACGAGAGACCCAGTACTTC,CSVEFYSGRERETQYF
TRBV11-3,TRBJ2-7,NA,TRBD2,TGTGCCAGCAGCTCGGGCAGCGGGGACTACGAGCAGTACTTC,CASSSGSGDYEQYF
TRBV7-2,TRBJ1-3,once,NA,TGTGCCAGCAGCTTAGGCGCAGGGCCTGGAAACACCATATATTTT,CASSLGAGPGNTIYF
TRBV2,TRBJ1-5,NA,NA,TGTGCCAGCAGTGAAGATCAGGGGAGAATAGAGCCCCAGCATTTT,CASSEDQGRIEPQHF
TRBV9,TRBJ2-2,NA,NA,TGTGCCAGCAGCCCAAGACAGCGTACCGGGGAGCTGTTTTTT,CASSPRQRTGELFF
TRBV11-3,TRBJ2-6,NA,TRBD1,TGTGCCAGCGTCAGGGGGTCCTCTGGGGCCAACGTCCTGACTTTC,CASVRGSSGANVLTF
TRBV27,TRBJ2-7,NA,TRBD2,TGTGCCAGCAGTTTAGGGGGGACTAGCGGGACTCTGTTTCTATCGCCGCAGTACTTC,CASSLGGTSGTLFLSPQYF
TRBV27,TRBJ1-6,NA,NA,TGTGCCAGCAGTTTAGGGCAGCCTAATAATTCACCCCTCCACTTT,CASSLGQPNNSPLHF
TRBV12-5,TRBJ1-2,NA,NA,TGTGCTAGTGGTTTTGGGCCAGGGGTCTATGGCTACACCTTC,CASGFGPGVYGYTF
TRBV28,TRBJ1-1,NA,NA,TGTGCCAGCAGTTCCCTAGAGGACAGGAACACTGAAGCTTTCTTT,CASSSLEDRNTEAFF
TRBV5-1,TRBJ1-2,few,TRBD1,TGCGCCAGCAGCTTCGGGACAGCTAACTATGGCTACACCTTC,CASSFGTANYGYTF
TRBV2,TRBJ2-1,NA,TRBD1,TGTGCCACGCAAGAACAGGGGCTCTCCTACAATGAGCAGTTCTTC,CATQEQGLSYNEQFF
TRBV28,TRBJ2-7,few,TRBD2,TGTGCCAGCTGTCCGACTAGCGGGAGGGGCGAGCAGTACTTC,CASCPTSGRGEQYF
TRBV5-1,TRBJ1-2,NA,TRBD1,TGCGCCAGCAGCTTGGGTGGGACAGGGGCCCTCGGCTATGGCTACACCTTC,CASSLGGTGALGYGYTF
TRBV4-2,TRBJ2-2,few,TRBD2,TGTGCCAGCAGCCAAGATCTTCCGCTAGCGGGAGCGCACACCGGGGAGCTGTTTTTT,CASSQDLPLAGAHTGELFF
TRBV3-1/TRBV3-2,TRBJ2-1,NA,TRBD2,TGTGCCAGCAGCCTGACGACTAGCGGGAGGTCAACGGGGAATGAGCAGTTCTTC,CASSLTTSGRSTGNEQFF
TRBV21-1,TRBJ2-2,NA,NA,TGTGCCAGCAGCAAAGAGTTCAGGGGGCTCACCGGGGAGCTGTTTTTT,CASSKEFRGLTGELFF
TRBV5-6,TRBJ2-2,once,NA,TGTGCCGGCTCCATAGGGGGCACCGGGGAGCTGTTTTTT,CAGSIGGTGELFF
TRBV7-9,TRBJ2-5,NA,TRBD2,TGTGCCAGCAGTTGGGCCCGGGGGGAAGAGACCCAGTACTTC,CASSWARGEETQYF
TRBV28,TRBJ2-7,NA,TRBD1,TGTGCCAGCAGTCGGGACAGGGGGTTAAGAGGGGGCGAGCAGTACTTC,CASSRDRGLRGGEQYF